These 3 T cell receptor beta chains were sequenced from one sample in a study of cytomegalovirus exposure and HLA in healthy donors (dated by TCRdb to the late 2010s). Receptor amplification or capture employed the immunoSEQ multiplex PCR assay. For the multiplex PCR, a mixture combining 60 forward primers for TCR Vbeta segments and 13 reverse primers for TCR Jbeta segments was used. TCRdb took over this immuneACCESS table, retaining in-frame rearrangements with V and J assigned. Such tables are incomplete; in checked studies, under half of the missing clones stem from an unresolved V gene, and the remainder is unexplained. Present in this sample are about 110,000 clones, just under 75% of which were seen just once. The ten largest clones capture approximately 2.5% of the sample. The sequenced material came from PBMCs. The receptor source for this set is a man aged 50 to 60 in good health and CMV-seropositive.

DNA of the CDR3: TGTGCCAGCAGCCCCGGGGGGTCGAACACTGAAGCTTTCTTT. Its translation: CASSPGGSNTEAFF. The chain employs TRBV6-5 and TRBJ1-1; possibly TRBD1 for D (5 bases). CDR1 is MNHEY, CDR2 SVGAGI, per germline. V lost 6 bases, J lost 1 base, and 12 bases lay in between. This CDR3 has 14 residues.

V is TRBV5-1 and J is TRBJ2-4, with 12 positions matching TRBD2. The CDR3 length is 17 residues. Germline-derived CDR1 and CDR2 are SGHRS and YFSETQ. The V segment lost 0 bases and the J segment 1 base; nucleotides outside the gene matches: 2. CDR3 DNA sequence: TGCGCCAGCAGCTTGGGTGGACTAGCGGGGGCCAAAAACATTCAGTACTTC. Residues: CASSLGGLAGAKNIQYF.

The table lists this clone with a few counts. The chain has TRBV30 and TRBJ1-2, with a weak D call TRBD1 (6 bases). V was shortened by 1 base and J by 4 bases, with 10 bases between the two germline ends. CDR1 and CDR2 (germline): GTSNPN, SVGIG (reference sequence). The CDR3 extends over 13 amino acids. CDR3 protein: CAWSAPQGYGYTF. In DNA form, the CDR3 reads TGTGCCTGGAGTGCCCCACAGGGCTATGGCTACACCTTC.